This T cell receptor (beta chain) emerged from a study of regulatory T cells in long-lasting Graves disease. Whole-study results and caveats: When disease was persistent, TRBV28, TRBJ1-2 and TRBJ2-5 were the favored segments. A greater number of public clonotypes (over 2,500) was shared by persistent patients than by new patients (approximately 1,000).

Time point meaning: persistent/refractory GD, antithyroid drugs over 5 years with positive TRAb. With RNA extracted from PBMCs as input, the TCR library was made. Construction of TCR beta libraries relied on iRepertoire HTBI primers and on Arm-PCR targeting CDR3 regions. Via MiXCR, TCRdb re-called the multiplex PCR reads, giving one row per CDR3 protein. The table has about 660,000 distinct CDR3 sequences, 25% to 35% seen once. This clonotype was picked up many times. Its antigen is unknown. The CDR3 spans 17 residues. Germline V gene sequence: CDR1 MNHEY, CDR2 SMNVEV (reference sequence). V lost 4 bases to trimming and J lost 0 bases, with 19 bases between them.

The specimen comprised peripheral blood mononuclear cells (PBMCs), sampled when the disease was refractory, from a patient treated with antithyroid drugs. This chain connects TRBV27 to TRBJ2-7; D may be TRBD2 (6 bases). The receptor was isolated from a female donor with Graves disease. CDR3 in DNA: TGTGCCAGCAGTTCCAATCGACTAGACATAAGCTCCTACGAGCAGTACTTC. Its protein product is CASSSNRLDISSYEQYF.